The next 17 T cell receptor beta chains were all read from a single sample in a study of T cell responses to AZD1222 COVID-19 vaccine. Clones were read by immunoSEQ multiplex PCR, and TCRdb kept only the in-frame ones, dropping some. This sample has about 140,000 clones; around 90% occur once, and the top ten carry approximately 1.5%. The sequences come from peripheral blood, collected on day 0 of AZD1222 vaccination. The receptors originated from an adult in good health.

The J gene is TRBJ2-3, the V gene TRBV7-9; unclear D gene. The CDR3 totals 15 residues. Trimming removed 2 bases from V and 2 bases from J, with 11 bases in between. Germline assignment: CDR1 SEHNR and CDR2 FQNEAQ (reference sequence). The CDR3 loop is CASSLSGSSTDTQYF. CDR3 coding DNA: TGTGCCAGCAGCTTATCCGGCTCTTCCACAGATACGCAGTATTTT.

This chain joins TRBV11-1 and TRBJ1-5; D is uncertain. This CDR3 has 14 amino acids. Germline V lookup: CDR1 SGHAT, CDR2 FQDESV (reference sequence). With 5 bases removed from V and 2 bases from J, the gap between germline ends came to 10 bases. The CDR3 is CASSARGGNQPQHF. The CDR3 nucleotides read TGTGCCAGCAGCGCACGGGGTGGCAATCAGCCCCAGCATTTT.

The chain has TRBV10-3 and TRBJ2-1, with TRBD2 matching over 12 bases. Germline CDR1 reads ENHRY; CDR2 reads SYGVKD. V shed 0 bases, J shed 0 bases, and the junction held 6 bases outside the gene matches. The CDR3 totals 19 residues. CDR3 sequence reads: CAISESRLAGGSSYNEQFF. The CDR3 nucleotides read TGTGCCATCAGTGAGTCGAGGCTAGCGGGAGGGAGCTCCTACAATGAGCAGTTCTTC.

This clone was seen once. This chain uses TRBV5-5 with TRBJ2-3; D remains unclear. The CDR3 sequence is 16 residues long. Germline CDR1 and CDR2: SGHKS and YYEKEE (reference sequence). V lost 0 bases to trimming and J lost 2 bases, with 13 bases between them. The CDR3, as DNA: TGTGCCAGCAGCTTGGGCCGGCCATCTTTCACAGATACGCAGTATTTT. This sequence encodes CASSLGRPSFTDTQYF.

This chain links TRBV28 with TRBJ2-3, with unresolved D. V was shortened by 1 base and J by 6 bases, with 14 bases between the two germline ends. Per germline, CDR1 MDHEN and CDR2 SYDVKM. The CDR3 is 15 amino acids. Written as DNA, the CDR3 is TGTGCCAGCAGTTTATTCCTCCACTACTCGGATACGCAGTATTTT. This gives the protein CASSLFLHYSDTQYF.

The chain employs TRBV21-1 and TRBJ2-3; the D call in the table, TRBD1, was not verified against the DNA. TRBV21-1 is described as a pseudogene. The CDR3 totals 16 residues. For the CDR3, the DNA is TGTGCCAGCACCATCGGGACAGGGGACGGCACAGATACGCAGTATTTT. Translation: CASTIGTGDGTDTQYF.

The chain employs TRBV15 and TRBJ1-5; D is possibly TRBD1 (5 bases). Trimming cost V 1 base and J 2 bases, with 9 bases left between them. Germline-derived CDR1 and CDR2 are LNHNV and YYDKDF (reference sequence). This CDR3 region has 15 residues. The CDR3 nucleotides are TGTGCCACCAGCAGAGGCAGGGATGGCAATCAGCCCCAGCATTTT. Encoded protein: CATSRGRDGNQPQHF.

This clone was seen a few times. J is TRBJ2-3 and V is TRBV4-1, with D perhaps TRBD2 (5 bases). The CDR3 consists of 14 residues. V was cut by 7 bases and J by 4 bases, with 15 bases left in between. Germline CDR1 reads MGHRA; CDR2 reads YSYEKL. This CDR3 reads CASITEVGADTQYF. Written as DNA, the CDR3 is TGCGCCAGCATCACGGAGGTCGGCGCAGATACGCAGTATTTT.

The chain combines TRBV28 with TRBJ2-2; 7 nucleotides line up with TRBD1. J gave up 4 bases and V 2 bases, and 4 bases lay outside the gene matches. Looked up from germline, CDR1 is MDHEN and CDR2 is SYDVKM. This CDR3 has 15 residues. The CDR3 loop is CASSLKGAGTGELFF. CDR3 in DNA: TGTGCCAGCAGTTTAAAGGGGGCAGGCACCGGGGAGCTGTTTTTT.

The DNA for the CDR3 is TGTGCCAGCAGATGGACAGGGACCGGGGAGCTGTTTTTT. Its translation is CASRWTGTGELFF. This chain links TRBV5-6 with TRBJ2-2; 8 positions agree with TRBD1. The CDR3 length is 13 residues. Germline V gives CDR1 SGHDT, CDR2 YYEEEE. With 5 bases clipped from V and 5 bases from J, the junction kept 2 bases outside the gene matches.

The chain has TRBV11-2 and TRBJ1-5; D uncertain. Looked up from germline, CDR1 is SGHAT and CDR2 is FQNNGV. The CDR3 consists of 13 residues. Trimming stripped 1 base from V and 5 bases from J, with 6 bases between. For the CDR3, the DNA is TGTGCCAGCAGCTTAGGGCGGGATCAGCCCCAGCATTTT. It codes for CASSLGRDQPQHF.

V usage is TRBV7-9 and J usage is TRBJ1-1; D not certain. From germline, CDR1 is SEHNR and CDR2 FQNEAQ (reference sequence). CDR3 length: 14 amino acids. V gave up 4 bases and J gave up 7 bases, with 16 bases separating them. The CDR3: CASSSWTDRLEAFF. In nucleotides, the CDR3 is TGTGCCAGCAGCTCTTGGACCGATCGCCTTGAAGCTTTCTTT.

The rearrangement links TRBV6-1 to TRBJ1-1; no definite D call. Germline V lookup: CDR1 MNHNS, CDR2 SASEGT. The CDR3 loop spans 14 amino acids. Trimming took off 2 bases at V and 5 bases at J, with 12 bases between the two ends. This chain's CDR3 is CASSEPLGGTEAFF. The CDR3 coding sequence is TGTGCCAGCAGTGAACCCCTCGGAGGGACTGAAGCTTTCTTT.

This chain uses TRBV21-1 with TRBJ1-5. TRBV21-1 is labeled a pseudogene. The CDR3 is 11 amino acids. The CDR3 DNA reads as TGTGCCAGCAGCGCCCCTCCGCCCCAGCATTTT. Protein product: CASSAPPPQHF.

To note about this clone: The limits of the CDR3 on the DNA are not certain, so only TCRdb's listed CDR3 is given. The chain couples TRBV9 to TRBJ1-4; no check of the table's D call, TRBD1, against the DNA was made. The V gene's germline CDR1 is SGDLS and CDR2 YYNGEE. The CDR3 is 16 residues long, ends included. CDR3 residues: CASSVGPGTAPGGVFF.

This clone was recorded only once. The chain carries TRBV4-1 and TRBJ1-6; D remains unclear. The V end was cut by 0 bases, the J end by 10 bases, with 16 bases between. The CDR3 totals 16 residues. Germline CDR1 and CDR2: MGHRA and YSYEKL. In nucleotides, the CDR3 is TGCGCCAGCAGCCAAGATCTTAGGGCAGTCCGGTCACCCCTCCACTTT. Protein: CASSQDLRAVRSPLHF.

V usage is TRBV27 and J usage is TRBJ2-7; D is perhaps TRBD1 or TRBD2 (5 bases each). Germline lookup yields CDR1 MNHEY and CDR2 SMNVEV (reference sequence). Between the trimmed V and J ends, which lost 5 bases and 2 bases, there was a span of 19 bases. CDR3 length: 16 amino acids. The CDR3 nucleotides read TGTGCCAGCAGTCCGGGACCGCAAATGGGTACCTACGAGCAGTACTTC. It codes for CASSPGPQMGTYEQYF.